In this sample, the clone carrying this T cell receptor beta chain turned up a few times. The target antigen is unknown. This sample is drawn from a study of T cell repertoires in cytomegalovirus infection. Study at large: In public TCR beta signatures, there were indications of both CMV infection and matching HLA type.

This CDR3 comprises 12 residues. Trimming cost V 10 bases and J 13 bases; bases outside gene matches: 12. TCRdb reanalysed the reads using MiXCR and keeps one entry per CDR3 protein. The top ten hold roughly 80% of the sample, which has approximately 30,000 distinct CDR3 sequences, 15% to 20% seen once. Study findings and constraints: The ex vivo response was dominated by HLA-C-restricted CMV-specific TCR beta clonotypes.

The sequence derives from a human donor in good health (CMV status not recorded). Some clones in this sample may be carry-over from other donors' samples. The sequences come from CD8+ T cells from cultured PBMCs, collected from culture after CMV antigen stimulation. The chain uses TRBV12-3 or TRBV12-4 and TRBJ2-1; the match to TRBD1 covers 8 bases. The CDR3, as DNA: TGTGCCACCCGTTCCGCGACAGGGGATCAGTTCTTC. Amino acids: CATRSATGDQFF.